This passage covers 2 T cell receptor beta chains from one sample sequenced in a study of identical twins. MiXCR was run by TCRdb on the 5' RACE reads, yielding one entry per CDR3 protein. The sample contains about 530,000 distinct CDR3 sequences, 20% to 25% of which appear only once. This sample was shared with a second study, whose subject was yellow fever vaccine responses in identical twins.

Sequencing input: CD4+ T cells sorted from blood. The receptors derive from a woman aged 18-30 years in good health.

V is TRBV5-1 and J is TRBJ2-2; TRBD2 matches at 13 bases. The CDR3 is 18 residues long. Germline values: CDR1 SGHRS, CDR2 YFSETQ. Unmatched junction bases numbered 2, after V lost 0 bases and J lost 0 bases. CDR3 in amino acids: CASSLAGTSGANTGELFF. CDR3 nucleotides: TGCGCCAGCAGCTTGGCCGGGACTAGCGGGGCGAACACCGGGGAGCTGTTTTTT.

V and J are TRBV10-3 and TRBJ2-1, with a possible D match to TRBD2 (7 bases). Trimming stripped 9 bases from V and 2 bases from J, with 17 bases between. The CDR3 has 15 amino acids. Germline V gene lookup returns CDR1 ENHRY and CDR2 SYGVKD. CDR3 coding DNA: TGTGCCATTAGGGGGGGCGGCTCAACCTACAATGAGCAGTTCTTC. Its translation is CAIRGGGSTYNEQFF.